What follows are 22 T cell receptor beta chains derived from one specimen sequenced in a study of cytomegalovirus exposure and HLA in healthy donors. Only in-frame clones appear in the TCRdb table, and some are missing; sequencing was by immunoSEQ multiplex PCR. In the table there are approximately 160,000 clones, roughly 89% of which are singletons. The specimen sequenced was PBMCs. Source of these receptors: a woman between 18 and 30 years old in good health and CMV-seropositive.

The chain is built from TRBV9 and TRBJ2-1; TRBD2 matches 7 bases. The CDR3 sequence is 15 residues long. With 4 bases clipped from V and 8 bases from J, the junction kept 12 bases outside the gene matches. The germline V gene encodes CDR1 SGDLS and CDR2 YYNGEE. The CDR3 nucleotides are TGTGCCAGCAGCAACCGGGACTACCTATCCCATGAGCAGTTCTTC. Amino acids: CASSNRDYLSHEQFF.

V is TRBV4-3 and J is TRBJ2-6, with unresolved D. This CDR3 is 14 amino acids long. Trimming removed 8 bases at V and 2 bases at J, with 10 bases between. The germline gives CDR1 LGHNA, CDR2 YSLEER. The DNA of the CDR3 is TGCGCCAGCCTGATAGCTACTGGGGCCAACGTCCTGACTTTC. It codes for CASLIATGANVLTF.

This chain links TRBV30 with TRBJ2-7; D is possibly TRBD1 (6 bases). Germline CDR1 GTSNPN, CDR2 SVGIG (reference sequence). The CDR3 loop spans 14 amino acids. Deletions cut 0 bases from V and 0 bases from J, with 9 bases between. The CDR3 loop reads CAWSVQGGSYEQYF. CDR3 bases: TGTGCCTGGAGTGTACAGGGCGGCTCCTACGAGCAGTACTTC.

V usage is TRBV18 and J usage is TRBJ2-3, with D tentatively TRBD1 (5 bases). Deletions cut 2 bases from V and 5 bases from J, with 17 bases between. There are 16 residues in the CDR3. Per the germline V gene, CDR1 is KGHSH and CDR2 is LQKENI. DNA for the CDR3: TGTGCCAGCTCACCAGGGGCCACCCTACCAGGAGATACGCAGTATTTT. Encoded protein: CASSPGATLPGDTQYF.

V usage is TRBV7-9 and J usage is TRBJ2-3, with TRBD2 as a possible D gene (6 bases). The V gene lost 5 bases and the J gene lost 4 bases, with 13 bases spanning the gap. Germline V CDR1 and CDR2: SEHNR, FQNEAQ (reference sequence). CDR3 length equals 14 residues. CDR3 coding DNA: TGTGCCAGCAGCGGGGACTTCAGGTCAGATACGCAGTATTTT. Its protein is CASSGDFRSDTQYF. Together with reference TRBV7-9 and TRBJ2-3, the CDR3 gives the full variable domain: DTGVSQNPRHKITKRGQNVTFRCDPISEHNRLYWYRQTLGQGPEFLTYFQNEAQLEKSRLLSDRFSAERPKGSFSTLEIQRTEQGDSAMYLCASSGDFRSDTQYFGPGTRLTVL.

The chain joins TRBV2 to TRBJ2-7, with 8 bases lining up with TRBD1. CDR1 SNHLY and CDR2 FYNNEI come from the germline V gene. The junction had 6 bases not matched to a gene; V was cut back by 6 bases and J by 5 bases. The CDR3 is made up of 13 amino acids. CDR3 nucleotide sequence: TGTGCCAGCAGACCACAGGGGGACCACGAGCAGTACTTC. Protein product: CASRPQGDHEQYF.

The J gene is TRBJ2-2, the V gene TRBV30, with D possibly being TRBD2 (6 bases). Germline V gives CDR1 GTSNPN, CDR2 SVGIG (reference sequence). Trimming removed 2 bases at V and 8 bases at J, with 18 bases between. The CDR3 extends over 15 amino acids. This CDR3 is CAWSITGLSRGELFF. CDR3 sequence (DNA): TGTGCCTGGAGTATAACGGGACTCTCTAGGGGGGAGCTGTTTTTT.

The chain links TRBV5-4 to TRBJ1-3; 7 nucleotides align to TRBD1. CDR1 is SGHNT, CDR2 YYREEE, per germline (reference sequence). The V gene end was trimmed by 4 bases and the J gene end by 8 bases; junction bases not matched to a gene: 15. The CDR3 sequence is 16 residues long. CDR3 residues: CASSLDPGQHGDTIYF. The CDR3 nucleotides are TGTGCCAGCAGCCTAGACCCGGGACAGCATGGCGACACCATATATTTT.

This clone has just a few counts. This chain uses TRBV19 with TRBJ2-2; weak D call: TRBD1 (5 bases). The CDR3 totals 13 residues. V was trimmed by 4 bases and J by 4 bases, leaving 7 bases between them. Looked up from germline, CDR1 is LNHDA and CDR2 is SQIVND (reference sequence). The CDR3 DNA sequence: TGTGCCAGTAGTAGCCAGGGCACCGGGGAGCTGTTTTTT. It codes for CASSSQGTGELFF.

The chain joins TRBV28 to TRBJ1-1; D perhaps matches TRBD1 (5 bases). V lost 3 bases to trimming and J lost 7 bases, with 18 bases between them. The CDR3 runs to 15 residues. Germline V gives CDR1 MDHEN, CDR2 SYDVKM. Here the CDR3 reads CASSLELPSGDEAFF. The CDR3 DNA sequence: TGTGCCAGCAGTTTGGAACTACCGTCGGGGGATGAAGCTTTCTTT.

This chain joins TRBV7-9 and TRBJ2-3; D might be TRBD1 (6 bases). The CDR3 is 14 amino acids. The V gene's germline CDR1 is SEHNR and CDR2 FQNEAQ (reference sequence). V was trimmed by 0 bases and J by 5 bases, leaving 9 bases between them. This chain's CDR3 is CASSLAGAQDTQYF. CDR3 coding DNA: TGTGCCAGCAGCTTAGCGGGGGCCCAAGATACGCAGTATTTT.

The V call is TRBV5-1, the J call TRBJ2-1; TRBD2 aligns across 12 bases. The CDR3 is made up of 15 amino acids. CDR1 SGHRS and CDR2 YFSETQ come from the germline V gene. Trimming at V came to 4 bases and at J to 5 bases, leaving 4 bases not matched to a gene. The DNA for the CDR3 is TGCGCCAGCAGCCACCGACTAGCGGGGGACAATGAGCAGTTCTTC. It codes for CASSHRLAGDNEQFF.

The chain carries TRBV29-1 and TRBJ1-2, with a tentative D call TRBD1 (5 bases). Trimming took off 3 bases at V and 3 bases at J, with 11 bases between the two ends. CDR1 SQVTM and CDR2 ANQGSEA come from the germline V gene. The CDR3 totals 13 residues. In DNA, the CDR3 is TGCAGCGTTGATCGGGGGGTAGACTATGGCTACACCTTC. Translated: CSVDRGVDYGYTF.

This chain connects TRBV19 to TRBJ1-2, with D maybe TRBD1 (6 bases). The CDR3 has 13 amino acids. CDR1 and CDR2 from the germline V gene are LNHDA and SQIVND (reference sequence). V was cut by 7 bases and J by 8 bases, with 17 bases left in between. The CDR3: CASTYLDSQGYTF. The CDR3 nucleotides read TGTGCCAGTACCTACTTGGACAGCCAGGGCTACACCTTC.

The rearrangement uses TRBV5-6 and TRBJ2-3; D is unclear. CDR1 SGHDT and CDR2 YYEEEE come from the germline V gene. V was cut by 1 base and J by 4 bases, with 7 bases left in between. This CDR3 region has 13 residues. The CDR3 DNA follows: TGTGCCAGCAGCTTGCCCCCGGCAGATACGCAGTATTTT. Its translation: CASSLPPADTQYF. The variable domain in full, completed from reference TRBV5-6 and TRBJ2-3, reads DAGVTQSPTHLIKTRGQQVTLRCSPKSGHDTVSWYQQALGQGPQFIFQYYEEEERQRGNFPDRFSGHQFPNYSSELNVNALLLGDSALYLCASSLPPADTQYFGPGTRLTVL.

In this sample, this clone turned up once. The gene calls are TRBV5-3 and TRBJ1-2; TRBD1 agrees at 10 bases. TRBV5-3 qualifies as an ORF whose function is uncertain. Unmatched junction bases numbered 10, after V lost 2 bases and J lost 0 bases. The CDR3 is 18 residues long. Written as DNA, the CDR3 is TGTGCCAGAAGCTTTATTCCGGGACAGGGGCCTCCTAACTATGGCTACACCTTC. This encodes CARSFIPGQGPPNYGYTF.

The count of this clone is one. The chain uses TRBV28 and TRBJ2-1, with TRBD2 identical over 13 bases. The germline V gene has CDR1 MDHEN and CDR2 SYDVKM. V shed 4 bases and J 8 bases; nucleotides not matched to a gene: 11. This CDR3 contains 17 residues. Written as DNA, the CDR3 is TGTGCCAGCAGTTCCCCCTGGACTAGCGGGAGAAGGGATGAGCAGTTCTTC. Protein: CASSSPWTSGRRDEQFF.

The rearrangement links TRBV15 to TRBJ2-5; 7 positions match TRBD1. Germline CDR1 reads LNHNV; CDR2 reads YYDKDF (reference sequence). The CDR3 totals 17 residues. The ends lost 4 bases at V and 0 bases at J; junction bases unmatched: 11. DNA for the CDR3: TGTGCCACCAGCAAGACAGGGACCTACCAGTACCAAGAGACCCAGTACTTC. Translation gives CATSKTGTYQYQETQYF.

The V and J genes are TRBV4-2 and TRBJ2-4, with TRBD2 identical over 12 bases. The germline CDR1 and CDR2 sequences are LGHNA and YNFKEQ. V lost 4 bases to trimming and J lost 6 bases; unmatched junction nucleotides: 22. The CDR3 extends over 21 amino acids. CDR3 nucleotide sequence: TGTGCCAGCAGCCTATCTCCGGGACTAGCGGGCTCCTCTCGGAACAGAAACATTCAGTACTTC. Residues: CASSLSPGLAGSSRNRNIQYF.

This clone was found once. The chain recombines TRBV18 with TRBJ1-4; no reliable D call. Trimming pared 2 bases from V and 4 bases from J, leaving 5 bases between. The CDR3 runs to 13 residues. The germline CDR1 and CDR2 sequences are KGHSH and LQKENI. The CDR3 DNA follows: TGTGCCAGCTCACCAGGCGGTAATGAAAAACTGTTTTTT. Amino acid sequence: CASSPGGNEKLFF.

This clone was found a few times. The rearrangement joins TRBV28 to TRBJ2-7; 7 bases line up with TRBD1. Germline V gene sequence: CDR1 MDHEN, CDR2 SYDVKM. V shed 9 bases, J shed 3 bases, and the junction held 8 bases outside the gene matches. The CDR3 has 13 residues. The CDR3 nucleotides are TGTGCCAGTTCATCCCCAGGGGGCTACGAGCAGTACTTC. It yields the protein CASSSPGGYEQYF.

The J gene is TRBJ2-1, the V gene TRBV19; 11 bases fit TRBD2. This CDR3 spans 18 amino acids. Trimming took 4 bases from V and 1 from J; bases not matched to a gene: 9. From germline, CDR1 is LNHDA and CDR2 SQIVND (reference sequence). The CDR3 coding sequence is TGTGCCAGTAGTACCACCTCGCTAGCGGGGGGTTCCTACAATGAGCAGTTCTTC. Translating it yields CASSTTSLAGGSYNEQFF.